These 4 T cell receptor beta chains were sequenced from one sample in a study of blood T cell repertoires in COVID-19. Measured with immunoSEQ multiplex PCR; TCRdb has only the in-frame clones, and not every one. This sample has about 200,000 clones, with about 85% found just once. Sequenced material: peripheral blood. All receptors derive from a man aged 55 to 69 with active or convalescent COVID-19.

This chain links TRBV9 with TRBJ2-7; 9 bases are shared with TRBD2. The CDR3 sequence is 16 residues long. Trimming cost V 1 base and J 4 bases; bases outside gene matches: 9. Germline CDR1 reads SGDLS; CDR2 reads YYNGEE. The DNA for the CDR3 is TGTGCCAGCAGCGTATCGGTTGGCGGGGGGGCGTACGAGCAGTACTTC. Translated: CASSVSVGGGAYEQYF.

The V gene is TRBV24-1, the J gene TRBJ2-3; TRBD1 might be the D (5 bases). The V gene lost 4 bases and the J gene lost 2 bases, with 12 bases spanning the gap. The CDR3 totals 15 residues. Germline CDR1 and CDR2: KGHDR and SFDVKD. The CDR3 DNA reads as TGTGCCACCAGTGAAGCTCAGGGTAACACAGATACGCAGTATTTT. This gives the protein CATSEAQGNTDTQYF.

The V and J genes are TRBV25-1 and TRBJ1-4, with a tentative D call TRBD1 (5 bases). The CDR3 is 14 amino acids. Germline assignment: CDR1 MGHDK and CDR2 SYGVNS. Trimming removed 3 bases from V and 6 bases from J, with 11 bases in between. This chain's CDR3 is CASSETGEDEKLFF. The CDR3 bases are TGTGCCAGCAGTGAGACGGGGGAAGATGAAAAACTGTTTTTT.

This clone was detected only a few times. The chain is built from TRBV27 and TRBJ2-7; TRBD1 matches 7 bases. The CDR3 has 15 residues. Germline assignment: CDR1 MNHEY and CDR2 SMNVEV (reference sequence). Unmatched junction bases numbered 9, after V lost 5 bases and J lost 2 bases. CDR3 nucleotide sequence: TGTGCCAGCAGTCCTCGGGACAGAACTGCCTACGAGCAGTACTTC. Its protein is CASSPRDRTAYEQYF.